A single sample is the source of the 30 T cell receptor beta chains below, sequenced in a study of graft-versus-host responses after intestinal transplantation. Their antigens are not known. Some clones are missing from TCRdb's copy, which holds only in-frame ones; the method was immunoSEQ multiplex PCR. The data show around 100,000 clones, approximately 93% seen once. Here the sequenced sample was unstimulated CD8+ T cells sorted from spleen or lymph node cells, taken before transplant. The receptor set was obtained from a human donor who was the organ donor for an intestinal transplant.

On this clone: One end of the junction fails to match germline, which may point to a read error. The chain links TRBV5-3 to TRBJ1-2; 8 nucleotides align to TRBD1. Being an ORF, TRBV5-3 has a function that is uncertain. The CDR3 consists of 14 residues. CDR3 residues: CASSFQGADYGYTF. The CDR3 DNA follows: TGTGCCAGCAGCTTTCAGGGGGCGGACTATGGCTACACCTTC.

The rearrangement uses TRBV7-9 and TRBJ2-3; D uncertain. V shed 2 bases and J shed 11 bases, with 26 bases lying between them. Germline CDR1 reads SEHNR; CDR2 reads FQNEAQ (reference sequence). The CDR3 spans 17 residues. The chain's CDR3 is CASSLIGLTDRRLKQYF. CDR3 sequence (DNA): TGTGCCAGCAGCTTAATAGGGTTAACGGACCGGCGGCTTAAGCAGTATTTT.

CDR3 in amino acids: CASSFSGSNEQYF. The CDR3 DNA follows: TGTGCCAGCAGCTTTAGCGGGAGTAACGAGCAGTACTTC. The chain couples TRBV5-4 to TRBJ2-7; 9 bases line up with TRBD2. The CDR3 length is 13 residues. The J segment lost 5 bases and the V segment lost 2 bases, leaving 2 bases of the junction unmatched. CDR1 and CDR2 (germline): SGHNT, YYREEE (reference sequence).

This chain links TRBV7-8 with TRBJ1-6; 10 bases line up with TRBD1. V lost 5 bases, J lost 7 bases, and 11 bases stayed unmatched. This CDR3 has 17 amino acids. From germline, CDR1 is SGHVS and CDR2 FQNEAQ. DNA of the CDR3: TGTGCCAGCAGCCAAATTAAGGGGGACAGGGGAAATTCACCCCTCCACTTT. It codes for CASSQIKGDRGNSPLHF.

The J gene is TRBJ2-1, the V gene TRBV4-1; no clear D. V lost 2 bases and J 0 bases, leaving 14 bases between the germline ends. CDR1 and CDR2 from the germline V gene are MGHRA and YSYEKL. CDR3 length: 17 residues. For the CDR3, the DNA is TGCGCCAGCAGCCAACACCTAGGTCAGAACTCCTACAATGAGCAGTTCTTC. It is translated as CASSQHLGQNSYNEQFF.

This rearrangement joins TRBV9 to TRBJ2-3; 11 bases fit TRBD2. The germline CDR1 and CDR2 sequences are SGDLS and YYNGEE. This CDR3 has 16 amino acids. Trimming removed 4 bases from V and 0 bases from J; junction bases left unmatched: 4. CDR3 nucleotides: TGTGCCAGCAGCATTAGGACTAGCGGGAGCACAGATACGCAGTATTTT. Protein: CASSIRTSGSTDTQYF. Filled out from reference TRBV9 and TRBJ2-3, the complete variable domain reads DSGVTQTPKHLITATGQRVTLRCSPRSGDLSVYWYQQSLDQGLQFLIQYYNGEERAKGNILERFSAQQFPDLHSELNLSSLELGDSALYFCASSIRTSGSTDTQYFGPGTRLTVL.

This sequence joins TRBV10-2 and TRBJ2-5, with D hard to call. Germline V gene data show CDR1 as WSHSY and CDR2 as SAAADI. Deletions cut 3 bases from V and 7 bases from J, with 9 bases between. There are 12 residues in the CDR3. The CDR3, as DNA: TGCGCCAGCAGTGATGGGTTTGGGACCCAGTACTTC. Translated, it gives CASSDGFGTQYF.

The chain is built from TRBV19 and TRBJ2-1; D gene uncertain. Per the germline V gene, CDR1 is LNHDA and CDR2 is SQIVND (reference sequence). The V end was cut by 1 base, the J end by 7 bases, with 5 bases between. The CDR3 runs 12 residues. CDR3 sequence reads: CASSIARNEQFF. Here the CDR3 DNA reads TGTGCCAGTAGTATAGCACGGAATGAGCAGTTCTTC.

The chain has TRBV25-1 and TRBJ1-1, with D uncertain. The CDR3 contains 15 residues. Germline lookup yields CDR1 MGHDK and CDR2 SYGVNS. The germline V and J ends were trimmed by 1 base and 8 bases, with 17 bases remaining between them. CDR3 sequence (DNA): TGTGCCAGCAGTGAATTTTTCGGATATGAACACGAAGCTTTCTTT. It translates to CASSEFFGYEHEAFF.

The chain uses TRBV25-1 and TRBJ2-2; 7 bases line up with TRBD2. Germline CDR1 MGHDK, CDR2 SYGVNS. The CDR3 extends over 15 amino acids. V shed 1 base and J 5 bases; nucleotides not matched to a gene: 4. DNA of the CDR3: TGTGCCAGCAGTGAATCTGGCGGGGGAACCGGGGAGCTGTTTTTT. Translating gives CASSESGGGTGELFF.

The count of this clone is one. This sequence joins TRBV7-2 and TRBJ2-1; 9 positions match TRBD2. The CDR3 length is 14 residues. Unmatched junction bases numbered 4, after V lost 3 bases and J lost 7 bases. The V gene's germline CDR1 is SGHTA and CDR2 FQGNSA. The CDR3 reads CASSFATSGNEQFF. The CDR3 nucleotides are TGTGCCAGCAGCTTTGCCACTAGCGGGAATGAGCAGTTCTTC. Filled out from reference TRBV7-2 and TRBJ2-1, the complete variable domain reads GAGVSQSPSNKVTEKGKDVELRCDPISGHTALYWYRQSLGQGLEFLIYFQGNSAPDKSGLPSDRFSAERTGGSVSTLTIQRTQQEDSAVYLCASSFATSGNEQFFGPGTRLTVL.

This chain links TRBV7-2 with TRBJ2-1, with a weak D call TRBD2 (7 bases). The V end was cut by 6 bases, the J end by 7 bases, with 16 bases between. The CDR3 consists of 14 residues. Per the germline V gene, CDR1 is SGHTA and CDR2 is FQGNSA. CDR3 coding DNA: TGTGCCAGCAGGATACGGGGGGCGGGGAATGAGCAGTTCTTC. It specifies CASRIRGAGNEQFF.

This sequence joins TRBV27 and TRBJ1-1, with D unresolved. CDR1 and CDR2 (germline): MNHEY, SMNVEV (reference sequence). The CDR3 totals 11 residues. V was pared by 9 bases and J by 1 base, with 6 bases between. The CDR3 reads CASVGNTEAFF. CDR3 bases: TGTGCCAGTGTGGGGAACACTGAAGCTTTCTTT.

The chain links TRBV9 to TRBJ2-7; D uncertain. The CDR3 loop spans 16 amino acids. V gave up 4 bases and J gave up 0 bases, with 17 bases separating them. CDR1 and CDR2 (germline): SGDLS, YYNGEE. The CDR3: CASSPRSGPYSYEQYF. The CDR3 DNA sequence: TGTGCCAGCAGCCCCCGGTCCGGGCCCTACTCCTACGAGCAGTACTTC.

The chain links TRBV7-6 to TRBJ2-3; D unclear. The ends were cut back, 5 bases at V and 1 base at J, with 16 bases in the middle. The CDR3 has 16 amino acids. The germline V gene encodes CDR1 SGHVS and CDR2 FNYEAQ. CDR3 DNA: TGTGCCAGCAGCATACGACCCTCACCGGGCACAGATACGCAGTATTTT. It encodes CASSIRPSPGTDTQYF.

With respect to this clone: Other DNA sequences of this sample code for an identical CDR3. This chain uses TRBV7-6 with TRBJ2-2; tentatively, D is TRBD2 (6 bases). Looked up from germline, CDR1 is SGHVS and CDR2 is FNYEAQ. Between the trimmed V and J ends, which lost 1 base and 1 base, there was a span of 7 bases. The CDR3 is 15 residues long. CDR3 amino acids: CASSLEAGNTGELFF. CDR3 bases: TGTGCCAGCAGCTTAGAAGCGGGGAACACCGGGGAGCTGTTTTTT. Together with reference TRBV7-6 and TRBJ2-2, the CDR3 gives the full variable domain: GAGVSQSPRYKVTKRGQDVALRCDPISGHVSLYWYRQALGQGPEFLTYFNYEAQQDKSGLPNDRFSAERPEGSISTLTIQRTEQRDSAMYRCASSLEAGNTGELFFGEGSRLTVL.

The chain couples TRBV7-3 to TRBJ1-1; D is unresolved. V lost 5 bases, J lost 4 bases, and 11 bases lay in between. Germline V gene data show CDR1 as SGHTA and CDR2 as FQGTGA. The CDR3 runs 13 residues. Here the CDR3 DNA reads TGTGCCAGCAGCGCACAAGGAGCCACTGAAGCTTTCTTT. Residues: CASSAQGATEAFF.

V is TRBV29-1 and J is TRBJ2-2; no firm D call. Germline values: CDR1 SQVTM, CDR2 ANQGSEA. The CDR3 extends over 13 amino acids. V was shortened by 3 bases and J by 1 base, with 6 bases between the two germline ends. The CDR3 bases are TGCAGCGTTGATAGTGAGAACACCGGGGAGCTGTTTTTT. Amino acids: CSVDSENTGELFF.

The genes are TRBV21-1 and TRBJ2-7. TRBV21-1 is a pseudogene. There are 16 residues in the CDR3. The CDR3 reads CASSKSAGIWTYEQYF. The CDR3, as DNA: TGTGCCAGCAGCAAATCGGCCGGAATATGGACCTACGAGCAGTACTTC.

The chain recombines TRBV27 with TRBJ2-3; D is perhaps TRBD1 (6 bases). V was clipped by 5 bases and J by 2 bases, with 8 bases between them. CDR1 is MNHEY and CDR2 is SMNVEV in the germline V gene (reference sequence). This CDR3 is 13 amino acids long. The CDR3 bases are TGTGCCAGCAGTAACAGGGTCACAGATACGCAGTATTTT. Its protein is CASSNRVTDTQYF.

The chain carries TRBV11-3 and TRBJ2-5, with D possibly being TRBD1 (5 bases). V was clipped by 4 bases and J by 0 bases, with 6 bases between them. Germline lookup yields CDR1 SGHNT and CDR2 YENEEA. This CDR3 contains 13 residues. The CDR3 DNA reads TGTGCCAGCAGCTACAGGTACCAAGAGACCCAGTACTTC. This translates into CASSYRYQETQYF.

The CDR3, as DNA: TGTGCCAGCAAGTGGACAGCGAACTCTGGAAACACCATATATTTT. This sequence encodes CASKWTANSGNTIYF. This rearrangement joins TRBV27 to TRBJ1-3, with a tentative D call TRBD1 (6 bases). The V and J ends lost 7 bases and 0 bases respectively, with 13 bases between them. In germline, CDR1 is MNHEY, CDR2 SMNVEV (reference sequence). The CDR3 consists of 15 residues.

This chain joins TRBV19 and TRBJ2-7, with a weak D call TRBD2 (6 bases). From germline, CDR1 is LNHDA and CDR2 SQIVND (reference sequence). Trimming pared 3 bases from V and 3 bases from J, leaving 12 bases between. The CDR3 contains 14 residues. The CDR3 nucleotides are TGTGCCAGTAGTATGGGGGGAGGACTCTACGAGCAGTACTTC. Its protein is CASSMGGGLYEQYF.

The rearrangement joins TRBV13 to TRBJ1-4; D uncertain. Trimming removed 5 bases at V and 4 bases at J, with 11 bases between. Germline V gene lookup returns CDR1 PRHDT and CDR2 FYEKMQ (reference sequence). The CDR3 is 14 amino acids. CDR3 residues: CASSTGRINEKLFF. The CDR3, as DNA: TGTGCCAGCAGCACCGGACGGATTAATGAAAAACTGTTTTTT.

Remarks on this clone: Other nucleotide sequences in the sample specify the same CDR3. The chain joins TRBV9 to TRBJ2-4; D unresolved. Deletions cut 0 bases from V and 0 bases from J, with 4 bases between. The germline V gene encodes CDR1 SGDLS and CDR2 YYNGEE. This CDR3 comprises 14 residues. The CDR3 loop is CASSVGLAKNIQYF. The CDR3 DNA sequence: TGTGCCAGCAGCGTAGGCCTAGCCAAAAACATTCAGTACTTC.

The genes are TRBV30 and TRBJ2-1, with 12 bases lining up with TRBD2. Germline CDR1 reads GTSNPN; CDR2 reads SVGIG (reference sequence). J gave up 6 bases and V 4 bases, and 4 bases lay outside the gene matches. This CDR3 spans 14 amino acids. The DNA of the CDR3 is TGTGCCTGGACATCGACTAGCGGGAGCAATGAGCAGTTCTTC. Translation: CAWTSTSGSNEQFF. The full variable domain, its missing parts supplied by reference TRBV30 and TRBJ2-1, is SQTIHQWPATLVQPVGSPLSLECTVEGTSNPNLYWYRQAAGRGLQLLFYSVGIGQISSEVPQNLSASRPQDRQFILSSKKLLLSDSGFYLCAWTSTSGSNEQFFGPGTRLTVL.

The V gene is TRBV27, the J gene TRBJ2-3; a weak D match, TRBD2 (6 bases). Germline CDR1 reads MNHEY; CDR2 reads SMNVEV (reference sequence). V lost 7 bases and J 4 bases, leaving 6 bases between the germline ends. CDR3 length: 11 amino acids. The CDR3 here is CASTSADTQYF. CDR3 sequence (DNA): TGTGCCAGCACTAGCGCAGATACGCAGTATTTT.

This clone appeared a single time. V is TRBV30 and J is TRBJ2-1; D is possibly TRBD1 (5 bases). Germline CDR1 reads GTSNPN; CDR2 reads SVGIG (reference sequence). This CDR3 spans 15 amino acids. Trimming took off 4 bases at V and 0 bases at J, with 13 bases between the two ends. Written as DNA, the CDR3 is TGTGCCTGGACCCAGGGAACAAGCTCCTACAATGAGCAGTTCTTC. Protein sequence: CAWTQGTSSYNEQFF.

The chain has TRBV6-1 and TRBJ2-3; the match to TRBD1 covers 8 bases. This CDR3 is built from 15 residues. Germline CDR1 MNHNS, CDR2 SASEGT. V shed 4 bases and J 1 base; nucleotides not matched to a gene: 4. Written as DNA, the CDR3 is TGTGCCAGCAGTGCTCCGGGACAGGGCACAGATACGCAGTATTTT. It encodes CASSAPGQGTDTQYF.

The chain joins TRBV6-4 to TRBJ1-5, with 8 nucleotides matching TRBD1. This CDR3 comprises 17 residues. With V trimmed by 4 bases and J by 3 bases, 11 bases remained unmatched. Germline V gene data show CDR1 as MRHNA and CDR2 as SNTAGT. CDR3 sequence (DNA): TGTGCCAGCAGTGCTACTCCTGGGACAGGCCCCAATCAGCCCCAGCATTTT. It translates to CASSATPGTGPNQPQHF.